A selection of T cell receptor beta chains follows, all from one sample in a study of cytomegalovirus exposure and HLA in healthy donors. The protocol was immunoSEQ multiplex PCR, while the TCRdb copy is restricted to in-frame clones and leaves out a portion. The data contain 150,000 to 170,000 clones, roughly 80% of them singletons. Sequenced material: PBMCs. The receptors were sampled from a man aged 30 to 45 in good health and CMV-seropositive. Both conserved end residues are part of each CDR3. The D gene is left open where the match is weak. Rows may omit the clone size; those that give it use once, few, many or a size class.

D gene: TRBD1; J gene: TRBJ1-2; V gene: TRBV30; clone size: NA; CDR3 DNA: TGTGCCTGGCTGGAACCCCAGCAGGGGGTCTACACCTTC; CDR3 protein: CAWLEPQQGVYTF
D gene: NA; J gene: TRBJ2-5; V gene: TRBV7-2; clone size: NA; CDR3 DNA: TGTGCCAGCAGCTTCCTGGAGACCCAGTACTTC; CDR3 protein: CASSFLETQYF
D gene: TRBD1; J gene: TRBJ1-4; V gene: TRBV5-1; clone size: once; CDR3 DNA: TGCGCCAGCACCAATCCCGGGACAGGGAGTGAAAAACTGTTTTTT; CDR3 protein: CASTNPGTGSEKLFF
D gene: TRBD1; J gene: TRBJ1-5; V gene: TRBV10-3; clone size: NA; CDR3 DNA: TGTGCCACCCTCCGGGACAGTTCGGGGGGCAATCAGCCCCAGCATTTT; CDR3 protein: CATLRDSSGGNQPQHF
D gene: TRBD2; J gene: TRBJ2-3; V gene: TRBV5-1; clone size: NA; CDR3 DNA: TGCGCCAGCAGCTTGTGGACGGGGGGGACAGATACGCAGTATTTT; CDR3 protein: CASSLWTGGTDTQYF
D gene: NA; J gene: TRBJ2-1; V gene: TRBV6-5; clone size: NA; CDR3 DNA: TGTGCCAGCAGTTACCGGCCCTCGGGCAATGAGCAGTTCTTC; CDR3 protein: CASSYRPSGNEQFF
D gene: NA; J gene: TRBJ1-4; V gene: TRBV14; clone size: NA; CDR3 DNA: TGTGCCAGCAGCCCCCTTGGAGCAGTTAATGAAAAACTGTTTTTT; CDR3 protein: CASSPLGAVNEKLFF
D gene: TRBD2; J gene: TRBJ2-7; V gene: TRBV28; clone size: few; CDR3 DNA: TGTGCCAGCAGTTCGGGACTAGCGGGAGTAGGGGGCTCCTACGAGCAGTACTTC; CDR3 protein: CASSSGLAGVGGSYEQYF
D gene: NA; J gene: TRBJ1-5; V gene: TRBV19; clone size: NA; CDR3 DNA: TGTGCCAGTAGTATGCGGCCGGGAGCCAATCAGCCCCAGCATTTT; CDR3 protein: CASSMRPGANQPQHF
D gene: TRBD1; J gene: TRBJ1-1; V gene: TRBV6-6; clone size: once; CDR3 DNA: TGTGCCAGCAGTCCACAGGGGTTCGCCACTGAAGCTTTCTTT; CDR3 protein: CASSPQGFATEAFF
D gene: TRBD1; J gene: TRBJ2-5; V gene: TRBV5-6; clone size: few; CDR3 DNA: TGTGCCAGCAGCTTCCGGACAGGGGGCGCCGGGGGGCAAGAGACCCAGTACTTC; CDR3 protein: CASSFRTGGAGGQETQYF
D gene: TRBD2; J gene: TRBJ2-2; V gene: TRBV19; clone size: once; CDR3 DNA: TGTGCCAGTAAAGGCGCAAGCGGGGCAAACACCGGGGAGCTGTTTTTT; CDR3 protein: CASKGASGANTGELFF
D gene: TRBD1; J gene: TRBJ2-5; V gene: TRBV4-2; clone size: NA; CDR3 DNA: TGTGCCAGCAGCCAGTGGACAGGGGGGGAGACCCAGTACTTC; CDR3 protein: CASSQWTGGETQYF
D gene: TRBD1; J gene: TRBJ2-1; V gene: TRBV27; clone size: NA; CDR3 DNA: TGTGCCAGCAGTCGGACAGGGGGGTACAATGAGCAGTTCTTC; CDR3 protein: CASSRTGGYNEQFF
D gene: TRBD1; J gene: TRBJ1-5; V gene: TRBV30; clone size: NA; CDR3 DNA: TGTGCCTGGAGTGTTTCAGGACAGGGGAATCAGCCCCAGCATTTT; CDR3 protein: CAWSVSGQGNQPQHF
D gene: TRBD2; J gene: TRBJ2-1; V gene: TRBV7-3; clone size: NA; CDR3 DNA: TGTGCCAGCAGCCCTCGAGCGGGAGTCAGGAATGAGCAGTTCTTC; CDR3 protein: CASSPRAGVRNEQFF
D gene: TRBD2; J gene: TRBJ2-1; V gene: TRBV27; clone size: NA; CDR3 DNA: TGTGCCAGCACTAGCGGGGGGGTTTACAATGAGCAGTTCTTC; CDR3 protein: CASTSGGVYNEQFF
D gene: NA; J gene: TRBJ2-5; V gene: TRBV6-5; clone size: NA; CDR3 DNA: TGTGCCAGCAGTTACTGGCCCGAGGGCAAAGAGACCCAGTACTTC; CDR3 protein: CASSYWPEGKETQYF
D gene: TRBD1; J gene: TRBJ1-2; V gene: TRBV6-5; clone size: NA; CDR3 DNA: TGTGCCAGCAGCTTCCGGACAGGGGGCAGGTATGGCTACACCTTC; CDR3 protein: CASSFRTGGRYGYTF
D gene: TRBD2; J gene: TRBJ2-3; V gene: TRBV29-1; clone size: NA; CDR3 DNA: TGCAGCGCTACCCCGGGGGGACGCACAGATACGCAGTATTTT; CDR3 protein: CSATPGGRTDTQYF
D gene: NA; J gene: TRBJ2-1; V gene: TRBV5-1; clone size: NA; CDR3 DNA: TGCGCCAGCAGCTTCGACTTACCCAGCTCCTACAATGAGCAGTTCTTC; CDR3 protein: CASSFDLPSSYNEQFF
D gene: TRBD2; J gene: TRBJ2-3; V gene: TRBV5-1; clone size: NA; CDR3 DNA: TGCGCCAGCAGCCGCGGGGGGGAGCAAGATACGCAGTATTTT; CDR3 protein: CASSRGGEQDTQYF
D gene: TRBD1; J gene: TRBJ1-2; V gene: TRBV15; clone size: NA; CDR3 DNA: TGTGCCACCAGCAGAGAGGGGACAGCTTCGATCCGCTCCCTGGGCTACACCTTC; CDR3 protein: CATSREGTASIRSLGYTF
D gene: TRBD1; J gene: TRBJ2-3; V gene: TRBV28; clone size: NA; CDR3 DNA: TGTGCCAGCAGTGACAGGGGGAGGATGACAGATACGCAGTATTTT; CDR3 protein: CASSDRGRMTDTQYF
D gene: NA; J gene: TRBJ1-2; V gene: TRBV9; clone size: NA; CDR3 DNA: TGTGCCAGCAGCGCCTCTCTTTTTAGTAGGGGCGCCAGCTATGGCTACACCTTC; CDR3 protein: CASSASLFSRGASYGYTF
D gene: TRBD1; J gene: TRBJ1-1; V gene: TRBV14; clone size: few; CDR3 DNA: TGTGCCAGCAGCCTTCGGACAGGGGACACTGAAGCTTTCTTT; CDR3 protein: CASSLRTGDTEAFF
D gene: NA; J gene: TRBJ1-4; V gene: TRBV9; clone size: NA; CDR3 DNA: TGTGCCAGCAGCGTGGGAGGGACGGCTAATGAAAAACTGTTTTTT; CDR3 protein: CASSVGGTANEKLFF
D gene: TRBD2; J gene: TRBJ2-3; V gene: TRBV28; clone size: NA; CDR3 DNA: TGTGCCAGCAGCCTCTTTGCGGGGGGGCAAGATACGCAGTATTTT; CDR3 protein: CASSLFAGGQDTQYF
D gene: TRBD2; J gene: TRBJ2-3; V gene: TRBV2; clone size: NA; CDR3 DNA: TGTGCCAGCAGTCGCGGGGGGACCCCCTCCGATACGCAGTATTTT; CDR3 protein: CASSRGGTPSDTQYF
D gene: TRBD1; J gene: TRBJ2-2; V gene: TRBV6-5; clone size: NA; CDR3 DNA: TGTGCCAGCAGATACTCCGGGACAGGGGAGGCCGGGGAGCTGTTTTTT; CDR3 protein: CASRYSGTGEAGELFF
D gene: NA; J gene: TRBJ1-1; V gene: TRBV30; clone size: once; CDR3 DNA: TGTGCCTGGCAGGGATTGAACACTGAAGCTTTCTTT; CDR3 protein: CAWQGLNTEAFF
D gene: NA; J gene: TRBJ2-5; V gene: TRBV6-5; clone size: NA; CDR3 DNA: TGTGCCAGCAGTTACTCAGGGGTTCAAGAGACCCAGTACTTC; CDR3 protein: CASSYSGVQETQYF
D gene: NA; J gene: TRBJ2-5; V gene: TRBV27; clone size: NA; CDR3 DNA: TGTGCCAGCAGTCTCCACAGGGTTGGAGAGACCCAGTACTTC; CDR3 protein: CASSLHRVGETQYF
D gene: NA; J gene: TRBJ1-4; V gene: TRBV4-1; clone size: NA; CDR3 DNA: TGCGCCAGCAAGCGGAGCGCAGATGAAAAACTGTTTTTT; CDR3 protein: CASKRSADEKLFF
D gene: NA; J gene: TRBJ1-1; V gene: TRBV28; clone size: few; CDR3 DNA: TGTGCCAGTTTTGCGGGGACTGAAGCTTTCTTT; CDR3 protein: CASFAGTEAFF
D gene: TRBD1; J gene: TRBJ1-3; V gene: TRBV19; clone size: NA; CDR3 DNA: TGTGCCAGTAGTGATTCAGGGGGTTCGGGAAACACCATATATTTT; CDR3 protein: CASSDSGGSGNTIYF
D gene: TRBD1; J gene: TRBJ2-7; V gene: TRBV11-2; clone size: NA; CDR3 DNA: TGTGCCAGCACTCCCCGGATGGTGGGGACAGGGTCCTACGAGCAGTACTTC; CDR3 protein: CASTPRMVGTGSYEQYF
D gene: NA; J gene: TRBJ2-1; V gene: TRBV4-1; clone size: NA; CDR3 DNA: TGCGCCAGCAGCCAAGGATTCTCAGGGGTCTACAATGAGCAGTTCTTC; CDR3 protein: CASSQGFSGVYNEQFF
D gene: NA; J gene: TRBJ1-6; V gene: TRBV19; clone size: NA; CDR3 DNA: TGTGCCACCACACAGGGCGGTAATTCACCCCTCCACTTT; CDR3 protein: CATTQGGNSPLHF
D gene: TRBD2; J gene: TRBJ2-3; V gene: TRBV9; clone size: few; CDR3 DNA: TGTGCCAGCAGCGTGGCGGGGGGCGCGTCACCCACAGATACGCAGTATTTT; CDR3 protein: CASSVAGGASPTDTQYF
D gene: TRBD1; J gene: TRBJ2-5; V gene: TRBV27; clone size: few; CDR3 DNA: TGTGCCAGCAGTTCCGGGACAGGGGGCGTTGAGACCCAGTACTTC; CDR3 protein: CASSSGTGGVETQYF
D gene: TRBD1; J gene: TRBJ2-7; V gene: TRBV4-3; clone size: NA; CDR3 DNA: TGCGCCAGCAGCCACGGGACAGGGGGCTCCTACGAGCAGTACTTC; CDR3 protein: CASSHGTGGSYEQYF
D gene: NA; J gene: TRBJ1-1; V gene: TRBV7-8; clone size: NA; CDR3 DNA: TGTGCCAGCAGCCCCCAGGGGTCGGGGACTGAAGCTTTCTTT; CDR3 protein: CASSPQGSGTEAFF
D gene: NA; J gene: TRBJ2-7; V gene: TRBV7-2; clone size: NA; CDR3 DNA: TGTGCCAGCAGCTCAGGGGTTATTTACGAGCAGTACTTC; CDR3 protein: CASSSGVIYEQYF
D gene: TRBD1; J gene: TRBJ1-6; V gene: TRBV25-1; clone size: NA; CDR3 DNA: TGTGCCAGCACCTTGACAGGGGGCTATTCACCCCTCCACTTT; CDR3 protein: CASTLTGGYSPLHF
D gene: TRBD1; J gene: TRBJ2-7; V gene: TRBV10-3; clone size: NA; CDR3 DNA: TGTGCCACCGGGACAGGGGAATCCTACGAGCAGTACTTC; CDR3 protein: CATGTGESYEQYF
D gene: TRBD2; J gene: TRBJ2-5; V gene: TRBV11-2; clone size: NA; CDR3 DNA: TGTGCCAGCAGCCCCCTTCAGGCTAGCGGGCTCGTTCACTTC; CDR3 protein: CASSPLQASGLVHF
D gene: TRBD2; J gene: TRBJ2-7; V gene: TRBV7-3; clone size: NA; CDR3 DNA: TGTGCCAGCAGCTTAGCGGGAGGGAACTACGAGCAGTACTTC; CDR3 protein: CASSLAGGNYEQYF
D gene: TRBD1; J gene: TRBJ2-6; V gene: TRBV7-3; clone size: NA; CDR3 DNA: TGTGCCAGCAGCTTAAGGGGGATGCAGGGGGCTGGGGCCAACGTCCTGACTTTC; CDR3 protein: CASSLRGMQGAGANVLTF
D gene: TRBD1; J gene: TRBJ2-1; V gene: TRBV29-1; clone size: NA; CDR3 DNA: TGCAGCGGGAAGATAATGGGACAGGGGGCCCGTTCTATCTACAATGAGCAGTTCTTC; CDR3 protein: CSGKIMGQGARSIYNEQFF
D gene: TRBD1; J gene: TRBJ1-2; V gene: TRBV10-3; clone size: NA; CDR3 DNA: TGTGCCATCACCGCGGACAGGGTTAACTGTGGCTACACCTTC; CDR3 protein: CAITADRVNCGYTF
D gene: TRBD1; J gene: TRBJ1-2; V gene: TRBV6-5; clone size: NA; CDR3 DNA: TGTGCCAGCAGTTACGAGTCGACAGGGGGCTATGGCTACACCTTC; CDR3 protein: CASSYESTGGYGYTF
D gene: TRBD1; J gene: TRBJ2-2; V gene: TRBV27; clone size: NA; CDR3 DNA: TGTGCCAGCAGTCCAAGAGGGGGCGAAGTCACCGGGGAGCTGTTTTTT; CDR3 protein: CASSPRGGEVTGELFF
D gene: NA; J gene: TRBJ2-7; V gene: TRBV15; clone size: few; CDR3 DNA: TGTGCCACCAGCGGGGTGGGGGGTGCGTACGAGCAGTACTTC; CDR3 protein: CATSGVGGAYEQYF
D gene: NA; J gene: TRBJ2-7; V gene: TRBV29-1; clone size: NA; CDR3 DNA: TGCAGCGTTGAGCTGGACGGAGGACTATACGAGCAGTACTTC; CDR3 protein: CSVELDGGLYEQYF
D gene: NA; J gene: TRBJ2-1; V gene: TRBV10-1; clone size: NA; CDR3 DNA: TGCGCCAGCAGTGATTTTCCGAGCGGAAATGAGCAGTTCTTC; CDR3 protein: CASSDFPSGNEQFF
D gene: NA; J gene: TRBJ1-2; V gene: TRBV2; clone size: NA; CDR3 DNA: TGTGCCAGCACCGGGGAGCCCTATGGCTACACCTTC; CDR3 protein: CASTGEPYGYTF
D gene: TRBD2; J gene: TRBJ2-7; V gene: TRBV27; clone size: NA; CDR3 DNA: TGTGCCAGCAGTCCTCTTGAGGGTAGCGGGGACTCCTACGAGCAGTACTTC; CDR3 protein: CASSPLEGSGDSYEQYF
D gene: TRBD2; J gene: TRBJ2-7; V gene: TRBV11-3; clone size: NA; CDR3 DNA: TGTGCCAGCAGCCCCGGGCTAGCGGGAGTGGGGGAGCAGTACTTC; CDR3 protein: CASSPGLAGVGEQYF